The rows below give T cell receptor beta chains drawn from one sample of a study of CD8 T cells in ankylosing spondylitis. TCRdb independently ran MiXCR on the 5' RACE reads; one entry per CDR3 protein. The table shows about 400,000 distinct CDR3 sequences, with 20% to 25% occurring only once. Material for sequencing was blood, either unsorted or a sorted T cell fraction (not recorded which). The origin of the receptors is a male donor with ankylosing spondylitis. CDR3s include the opening cysteine and the closing phenylalanine or tryptophan. Fields, in order: J gene, V gene, D gene, clone size, CDR3 DNA, CDR3 protein. The D gene is left open where the match is weak. Rows may omit the clone size; those that give it use once, few, many or a size class.

j_gene: TRBJ1-4
v_gene: TRBV6-5
d_gene: .
abundance: .
CDR3nt: TGTGCCAGCAGTTACTACCCCCCCGAAGGTTTTAATGAAAAACTGTTTTTT
CDR3aa: CASSYYPPEGFNEKLFF

j_gene: TRBJ1-1
v_gene: TRBV2
d_gene: .
abundance: few
CDR3nt: TGTGCCAGCCTTCTGCGGCCTTTGAACACTGAAGCTTTCTTT
CDR3aa: CASLLRPLNTEAFF

j_gene: TRBJ1-5
v_gene: TRBV6-1
d_gene: .
abundance: few
CDR3nt: TGTGCCAGCTCGATAGGGTCGCAACATGATAGCAATCAGCCCCAGCATTTT
CDR3aa: CASSIGSQHDSNQPQHF

j_gene: TRBJ1-5
v_gene: TRBV28
d_gene: .
abundance: .
CDR3nt: TGTGCCAGCAGCCTGTACAGCCCCCCCGTGGAACAGCCCCAGCATTTT
CDR3aa: CASSLYSPPVEQPQHF

j_gene: TRBJ2-3
v_gene: TRBV7-2
d_gene: .
abundance: few
CDR3nt: TGTGCCAGCAGCCCCCCGTTGGGACTTTCAGATACGCAGTATTTT
CDR3aa: CASSPPLGLSDTQYF

j_gene: TRBJ1-1
v_gene: TRBV18
d_gene: .
abundance: .
CDR3nt: TGTGCCAGCTCAACGATTACCGAAGGAACTGAAGCTTTCTTT
CDR3aa: CASSTITEGTEAFF

j_gene: TRBJ2-3
v_gene: TRBV30
d_gene: TRBD2
abundance: few
CDR3nt: TGTGCCTGGAGTGGAACTAGCGGGAGGGCCACAGATACGCAGTATTTT
CDR3aa: CAWSGTSGRATDTQYF

j_gene: TRBJ2-2
v_gene: TRBV10-3
d_gene: TRBD2
abundance: .
CDR3nt: TGTGCCATCAGTGCTAGCGGGAGCTGGGACACCGGGGAGCTGTTTTTT
CDR3aa: CAISASGSWDTGELFF

j_gene: TRBJ2-7
v_gene: TRBV7-2
d_gene: .
abundance: .
CDR3nt: TGTGCCAGCAGCTTAGAGACCGGGACCGCTTTGAACGAGCAGTACTTC
CDR3aa: CASSLETGTALNEQYF

j_gene: TRBJ2-7
v_gene: TRBV6-5
d_gene: TRBD2
abundance: few
CDR3nt: TGTGCCAGCAGTTTAAACGGACTAGCGGGAGGATCCTACGAGCAGTACTTC
CDR3aa: CASSLNGLAGGSYEQYF

j_gene: TRBJ1-1
v_gene: TRBV18
d_gene: .
abundance: .
CDR3nt: TGTGCCAGCTCACCACCGCGGGACCATACGAACACTGAAGCTTTCTTT
CDR3aa: CASSPPRDHTNTEAFF